The subject of this entry is one TCR beta chain. Authors' processing steps: Using reference gene primer amplification, nucleated cell counts were estimated. The repertoire was sequenced with immunoSEQ multiplex PCR; TCRdb's copy has only in-frame clones and lacks some. V and J calls and clone size are as listed in that table; D and trimming were resolved from the DNA. This sample has about 87,000 clones; 65% to 85% occur once, and the top ten carry about a sixth. This entry comes from a study of blood T cell repertoires in COVID-19. About the study: Sites across the United States, Italy and Spain contributed samples from acute and convalescent COVID-19. PBMCs, B-cell-depleted T cells, or T cells provided the cDNA or gDNA that made up the material.

This TCR came from a woman in her sixties with acute or convalescent COVID-19. Sequencing was done on a sample of peripheral blood.

CDR3 in amino acids: CASSLRQSNQPQHF. The CDR3 region has the DNA TGTGCCAGCAGCTTACGACAAAGCAATCAGCCCCAGCATTTT. This chain uses TRBV7-2 with TRBJ1-5; D is uncertain. V gave up 2 bases and J gave up 1 base, with 6 bases separating them. This CDR3 spans 14 amino acids. From germline, CDR1 is SGHTA and CDR2 FQGNSA.